A selection of T cell receptor beta chains follows, all from one sample in a study of shared clonotypes between healthy human individuals. Profiling relied on immunoSEQ multiplex PCR, and the TCRdb table lists in-frame clones only, not all of them. The table records more than 1,200,000 clones, 98% of them present only once. Sequencing was performed on naive CD4+ T cells sorted from blood. These receptors were taken from a man under 40 in good health. Each CDR3 is given without its conserved first and last residue. The order of the fields is CDR3 protein, J gene, V gene.

CDR3: ARGQADEKLF; J: TRBJ1-4; V: TRBV30
CDR3: ASSADGSWDEQY; J: TRBJ2-7; V: TRBV9
CDR3: ASSIVWTGQETQY; J: TRBJ2-5; V: TRBV19
CDR3: ASTSRTGGPGELF; J: TRBJ2-2; V: TRBV7-9
CDR3: SARDWDRET; J: TRBJ2-7; V: TRBV20-1
CDR3: ASSLGRTENEQF; J: TRBJ2-1; V: TRBV5-1
CDR3: ASSLARLANYEQY; J: TRBJ2-7; V: TRBV7-2
CDR3: ASSSAGGSGNTIY; J: TRBJ1-3; V: TRBV28
CDR3: ARWRSDNSYEQY; J: TRBJ2-7; V: TRBV19
CDR3: ASSLGGTSGRYGEQF; J: TRBJ2-1; V: TRBV5-1
CDR3: ASSLGGTGEAF; J: TRBJ1-1; V: TRBV5-4